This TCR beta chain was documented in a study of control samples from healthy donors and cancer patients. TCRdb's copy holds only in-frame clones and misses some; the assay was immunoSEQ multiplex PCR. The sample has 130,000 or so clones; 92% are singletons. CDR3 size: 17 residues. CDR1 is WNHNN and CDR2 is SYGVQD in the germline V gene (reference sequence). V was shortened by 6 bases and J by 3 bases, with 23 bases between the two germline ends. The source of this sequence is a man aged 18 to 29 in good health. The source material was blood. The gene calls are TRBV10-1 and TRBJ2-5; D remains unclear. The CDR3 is CASSSRRRPGWKETQYF. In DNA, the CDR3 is TGCGCCAGCAGCTCACGACGAAGACCTGGCTGGAAAGAGACCCAGTACTTC.